Sequencing of this T cell receptor (beta chain) was carried out in a study of T cell responses to AZD1222 COVID-19 vaccine. The data were produced by immunoSEQ multiplex PCR, yet TCRdb's version contains in-frame clones alone and is incomplete. The table includes under 150,000 clones, about 91% detected once. The CDR3 is 14 amino acids. V dropped 4 bases and J dropped 2 bases, with 13 bases sitting between them. CDR1 SQVTM and CDR2 ANQGSEA come from the germline V gene. This TCR was sampled from an adult who received the AZD1222 COVID-19 vaccine. The sample here was peripheral blood, taken 28 days after the second AZD1222 dose. This chain uses TRBV29-1 with TRBJ2-3; D possibly matches TRBD1 or TRBD2 (6 bases each). CDR3 DNA: TGCAGCGTTGGCGGAGGGGGAAACACAGATACGCAGTATTTT. Amino acid sequence: CSVGGGGNTDTQYF.